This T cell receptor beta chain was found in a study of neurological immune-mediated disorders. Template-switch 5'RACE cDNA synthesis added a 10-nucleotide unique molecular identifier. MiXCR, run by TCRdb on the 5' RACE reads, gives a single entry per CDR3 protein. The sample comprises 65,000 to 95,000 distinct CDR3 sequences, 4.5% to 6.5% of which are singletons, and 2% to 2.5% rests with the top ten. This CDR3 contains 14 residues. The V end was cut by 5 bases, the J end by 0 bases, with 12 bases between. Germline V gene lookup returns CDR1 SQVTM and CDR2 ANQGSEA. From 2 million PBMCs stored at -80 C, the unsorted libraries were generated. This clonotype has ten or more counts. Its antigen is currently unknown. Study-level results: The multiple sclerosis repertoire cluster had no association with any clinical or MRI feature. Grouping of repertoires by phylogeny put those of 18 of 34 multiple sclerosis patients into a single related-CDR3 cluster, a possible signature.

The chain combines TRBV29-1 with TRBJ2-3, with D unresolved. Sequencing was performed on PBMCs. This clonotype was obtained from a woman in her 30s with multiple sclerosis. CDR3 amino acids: CSVPIGGSTDTQYF. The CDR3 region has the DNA TGCAGCGTTCCCATCGGCGGAAGCACAGATACGCAGTATTTT.